The 25 T cell receptor beta chains reported below all come from one sample, sequenced in a study of CD8 T cells in ankylosing spondylitis (dated by TCRdb to about 2017). Libraries were built with 5' RACE. Sequenced on an Illumina HiSeq 2500. TCRdb reprocessing: public reads trimmed at Q25 with fastp, clones called with MiXCR, in-frame beta chains kept. For every CDR3 protein sequence, its rows merge into one entry that carries the most common genes and DNA. Within this sample are a few hundred thousand distinct CDR3 sequences, with under 12% of them counted one time only. The ten top clones hold about 20% of the sample. Sequenced input: blood, either unsorted or a sorted T cell fraction (not recorded which). These receptors all stem from a male donor with ankylosing spondylitis or in good health (not recorded which).

V and J are TRBV7-2 and TRBJ2-1; D is ambiguous. Germline assignment: CDR1 SGHTA and CDR2 FQGNSA. This CDR3 region has 16 residues. Trimming stripped 5 bases from V and 1 base from J, with 15 bases between. CDR3 sequence (DNA): TGTGCCAGCAGCCGAGCCTGGGATCCGTCCTACAATGAGCAGTTCTTC. It specifies CASSRAWDPSYNEQFF.

Many counts were recorded for this clonotype. The chain employs TRBV5-1 and TRBJ1-5; maybe TRBD1 (5 bases). This CDR3 comprises 15 residues. V lost 2 bases and J 0 bases, leaving 9 bases between the germline ends. The V gene's germline CDR1 is SGHRS and CDR2 YFSETQ. CDR3 nucleotides: TGCGCCAGCAGCTTTGGGGGTTCTAGCAATCAGCCCCAGCATTTT. Amino acid sequence: CASSFGGSSNQPQHF.

This clonotype was seen only a few times. This rearrangement joins TRBV18 to TRBJ1-3; D is unclear. The germline gives CDR1 KGHSH, CDR2 LQKENI. The V and J ends lost 4 bases and 4 bases respectively, with 8 bases between them. The CDR3 has 13 amino acids. The chain's CDR3 is CASSLPGGNTIYF. The CDR3 region has the DNA TGTGCCAGCTCACTTCCGGGAGGAAACACCATATATTTT.

This sequence joins TRBV6-1 and TRBJ1-4; no definite D call. V shed 10 bases and J shed 0 bases, with 18 bases lying between them. The CDR3 has 16 amino acids. Germline values: CDR1 MNHNS, CDR2 SASEGT. The CDR3 loop reads CATRQRSFATNEKLFF. CDR3 sequence (DNA): TGTGCCACCCGACAACGATCTTTTGCAACTAATGAAAAACTGTTTTTT.

This clonotype appeared many times. The rearrangement links TRBV7-3 to TRBJ1-6, with D possibly matching TRBD1 (5 bases). CDR1 and CDR2 (germline): SGHTA, FQGTGA. Trimming took off 3 bases at V and 10 bases at J, with 13 bases between the two ends. CDR3 length equals 14 residues. The DNA for the CDR3 is TGTGCCAGCAGCTTGCGTCAGGGAGAATCACCCCTCCACTTT. Its translation: CASSLRQGESPLHF.

This clonotype appeared many times. The chain carries TRBV6-1 and TRBJ1-6, with 7 bases identical to TRBD1. The CDR3 spans 13 residues. From germline, CDR1 is MNHNS and CDR2 SASEGT. Germline trimming cut 6 bases from V and 9 bases from J; bases unmatched to any gene: 5. CDR3 residues: CASRDRTGSPLHF. The DNA for the CDR3 is TGTGCCAGCAGGGACAGGACGGGTTCACCCCTCCACTTT.

The chain couples TRBV24-1 to TRBJ2-3; 8 nucleotides agree with TRBD1. The CDR3 has 16 amino acids. Germline trimming cut 4 bases from V and 0 bases from J; bases unmatched to any gene: 5. The V gene's germline CDR1 is KGHDR and CDR2 SFDVKD. The CDR3 here is CATSDPGQGSTDTQYF. The CDR3 coding sequence is TGTGCCACCAGTGACCCCGGACAGGGAAGCACAGATACGCAGTATTTT.

This clonotype was counted at least ten times. The rearrangement links TRBV7-3 to TRBJ2-3; D may correspond to TRBD1 or TRBD2 (5 bases each). The CDR3 loop spans 19 amino acids. With 2 bases removed from V and 2 bases from J, the gap between germline ends came to 23 bases. Germline-derived CDR1 and CDR2 are SGHTA and FQGTGA. CDR3 DNA: TGTGCCAGCAGCTTATCGGCTCCGAGGGGCATTCTTTTCACAGATACGCAGTATTTT. It encodes CASSLSAPRGILFTDTQYF.

This clonotype came up a few times. The chain combines TRBV2 with TRBJ1-1; weak D call: TRBD1 (6 bases). CDR3 size: 14 residues. CDR1 is SNHLY, CDR2 FYNNEI, per germline. V lost 8 bases to trimming and J lost 3 bases, with 16 bases between them. CDR3: CASGEQGGDTEAFF. DNA for the CDR3: TGTGCCAGCGGGGAACAGGGTGGGGACACTGAAGCTTTCTTT.

This chain connects TRBV3-1 to TRBJ2-7; D unclear. From germline, CDR1 is LGHDT and CDR2 YNNKEL (reference sequence). This CDR3 region has 14 residues. The V end lost 1 base, the J end lost 2 bases, and 9 bases lay between the germline ends. CDR3 coding DNA: TGTGCCAGCAGCCAAGCTCCGGAAGCCTACGAGCAGTACTTC. Protein sequence: CASSQAPEAYEQYF.

This clonotype was seen at least ten times. The rearrangement uses TRBV29-1 and TRBJ2-3, with 12 nucleotides matching TRBD2. From germline, CDR1 is SQVTM and CDR2 ANQGSEA. The CDR3 is 18 amino acids. J lost 1 base, V lost 1 base, and 9 bases had no gene match. As DNA, the CDR3 is TGCAGCGTTGAAGCCGGAGGACTAGCGGGGCTTGGCACAGATACGCAGTATTTT. Translating it yields CSVEAGGLAGLGTDTQYF.

This clonotype was recorded a few times. The chain combines TRBV29-1 with TRBJ2-1; 9 bases match TRBD2. The CDR3 extends over 15 amino acids. Germline V gene data show CDR1 as SQVTM and CDR2 as ANQGSEA. V gave up 7 bases and J gave up 7 bases; unmatched junction bases: 14. The CDR3: CSAAVSLAGWNEQFF. The CDR3 DNA sequence: TGCAGCGCCGCCGTAAGCCTAGCGGGGTGGAATGAGCAGTTCTTC.

This clonotype has only a few counts. The chain joins TRBV6-1 to TRBJ2-2; D is undetermined. Germline V lookup: CDR1 MNHNS, CDR2 SASEGT. V lost 6 bases and J lost 5, with 13 bases in between. The CDR3 is made up of 14 amino acids. The CDR3 is CASRPSLSTGELFF. In nucleotides, the CDR3 is TGTGCCAGCAGACCCTCCCTAAGTACCGGGGAGCTGTTTTTT.

With regard to this clonotype: A much more abundant neighbour one base away suggests this may be a read error. This chain uses TRBV12-3 or TRBV12-4 with TRBJ2-3, with D perhaps matching TRBD1 (6 bases). The CDR3 runs to 12 residues. This CDR3 is CASSFSGDTQSF. The CDR3 region has the DNA TGTGCCAGCAGTTTTTCAGGGGATACGCAGTCTTTT.

The gene calls are TRBV5-1 and TRBJ2-2; 8 bases are shared with TRBD2. V dropped 0 bases and J dropped 6; count of bases not matched to a gene: 4. Germline CDR1 reads SGHRS; CDR2 reads YFSETQ. The CDR3 runs to 15 residues. CDR3 in DNA: TGCGCCAGCAGCTTGGTGACTAGCGTGCCCGGGGAGCTGTTTTTT. The encoded protein is CASSLVTSVPGELFF.

At least ten counts were recorded for this clonotype. The genes are TRBV5-1 and TRBJ2-3, with TRBD2 identical over 8 bases. The CDR3 length is 18 residues. Looked up from germline, CDR1 is SGHRS and CDR2 is YFSETQ. The V segment lost 1 base and the J segment 3 bases; nucleotides outside the gene matches: 13. The CDR3 region has the DNA TGCGCCAGCAGCTTGACCCCCGCAGGCGGGGGGACGACAGATACGCAGTATTTT. Amino acid sequence: CASSLTPAGGGTTDTQYF.

This clonotype was counted many times. The CDR3 sequence: CASSFEGANYGYTF. The CDR3 DNA follows: TGCGCCAGCAGCTTTGAGGGGGCAAACTATGGCTACACCTTC. This chain connects TRBV5-1 to TRBJ1-2; 7 bases agree with TRBD1. Germline lookup yields CDR1 SGHRS and CDR2 YFSETQ. The V and J ends lost 2 bases and 2 bases, in that order; junction bases with no gene match: 3. The CDR3 contains 14 residues.

This clonotype was counted ten times or more. The rearrangement uses TRBV3-1 and TRBJ2-5, with 7 bases lining up with TRBD1. CDR1 and CDR2 from the germline V gene are LGHDT and YNNKEL (reference sequence). CDR3 length: 15 amino acids. The trim removed 2 bases at V and 3 bases at J, leaving 6 bases unmatched. Here the CDR3 reads CASSQKGGAEETQYF. The CDR3 nucleotides are TGTGCCAGCAGCCAAAAAGGGGGCGCGGAAGAGACCCAGTACTTC.

This clonotype has a count of ten or more. The rearrangement links TRBV12-3 or TRBV12-4 to TRBJ1-2; D remains unclear. The CDR3 consists of 12 residues. Trimming cost V 5 bases and J 3 bases, with 7 bases left between them. In DNA form, the CDR3 reads TGTGCCAGCAGTCCGGGGTACTATGGCTACACCTTC. Protein product: CASSPGYYGYTF.

The rearrangement links TRBV28 to TRBJ2-5; D is perhaps TRBD1 (5 bases). The CDR3 runs 13 residues. Germline values: CDR1 MDHEN, CDR2 SYDVKM. V was clipped by 8 bases and J by 1 base, with 11 bases between them. The CDR3 region is CASLQTAQETQYF. The CDR3, as DNA: TGTGCCAGCCTCCAGACAGCCCAAGAGACCCAGTACTTC.

This clonotype was counted between two and nine times. The chain couples TRBV7-9 to TRBJ2-3, with D possibly matching TRBD1 (6 bases). Germline CDR1 and CDR2: SEHNR and FQNEAQ (reference sequence). The CDR3 runs 15 residues. Trimming cost V 5 bases and J 0 bases, with 12 bases left between them. The CDR3 is CASSGGQLSTDTQYF. The DNA of the CDR3 is TGTGCCAGCAGCGGAGGACAGCTTAGCACAGATACGCAGTATTTT.

This clonotype was found many times. V usage is TRBV4-2 and J usage is TRBJ2-2, with a possible D match to TRBD1 (5 bases). The CDR3 covers 17 residues. Trimming took 0 bases from V and 6 from J, leaving 17 bases between them. Germline-derived CDR1 and CDR2 are LGHNA and YNFKEQ. The CDR3 reads CASSQDEWKGAAGELFF. In nucleotides, the CDR3 is TGTGCCAGCAGCCAAGATGAGTGGAAAGGGGCAGCCGGGGAGCTGTTTTTT.

This clonotype was counted ten times or more. The genes are TRBV5-1 and TRBJ1-1; 7 bases fit TRBD1. The CDR3 totals 15 residues. The V gene end was trimmed by 0 bases and the J gene end by 4 bases; junction bases not matched to a gene: 6. Germline CDR1 SGHRS, CDR2 YFSETQ. For the CDR3, the DNA is TGCGCCAGCAGCTTGGAAACAGGGGCCCGCACTGAAGCTTTCTTT. As protein: CASSLETGARTEAFF.

This clonotype was picked up many times. The germline gene is not matched at one end of the junction; a read error may be the cause. The chain uses TRBV6-5 and TRBJ2-7, with TRBD1 matching over 9 bases. Looked up from germline, CDR1 is MNHEY and CDR2 is SVGAGI. This CDR3 spans 16 amino acids. For the CDR3, the DNA is TGTGCCAGCAGGTACTCCGGGACAGGGATCCCCTACGAGCAGTACTTC. This encodes CASRYSGTGIPYEQYF.

This clonotype appeared many times. J is TRBJ1-2 and V is TRBV12-3 or TRBV12-4; possible D gene TRBD1, 5 bases. The CDR3 is made up of 14 amino acids. V lost 4 bases and J 4 bases, leaving 13 bases between the germline ends. This CDR3 is CASSSRETSYGYTF. The CDR3, as DNA: TGTGCCAGCAGTTCCAGGGAAACCAGCTATGGCTACACCTTC.